Detailed here is one T cell receptor (beta chain). Germline V lookup: CDR1 SGHNT, CDR2 YYREEE (reference sequence). This CDR3 contains 15 residues. J was trimmed by 3 bases and V by 5 bases; bases with no gene match: 4. Primers for the PCR totalled 60 Vbeta and 13 Jbeta. TCRdb's copy holds only in-frame clones and misses some; the assay was immunoSEQ multiplex PCR. The data hold about 180,000 clones, with about three quarters observed a single time. The data originate from a study of cytomegalovirus exposure and HLA in healthy donors. This receptor was identified in a woman between 55 and 75 years old in good health and CMV-seropositive. Sequencing input: PBMCs. The rearrangement joins TRBV5-4 to TRBJ2-1; TRBD2 agrees at 11 bases. The CDR3 nucleotides read TGTGCCAGCAGAACTAGCGGGAGTGTCTACAATGAGCAGTTCTTC. It translates to CASRTSGSVYNEQFF.